This T cell receptor beta chain is drawn from a study of beta chain features in type 1 diabetes. Study information: Patients did not differ from healthy donors in age, gender or cell yield. Study-wide points: An over-representation of cells with high TCR expression could result from cDNA sequencing. VDJ junctions in type 1 diabetes patients carried more deletions and fewer insertions. Patients and controls would share equally any PCR tilt toward shorter templates.

Since all of the isolated RNA was reverse transcribed, expressed TCRB transcripts were what got sequenced. Profiled with immunoSEQ multiplex PCR; TCRdb holds only in-frame clones, not every one. The table lists 900,000 or so clones, around a sixth of them singletons, with 0.02% to 0.03% in the top ten. This clone was seen more than once but under ten times. Its specificity is unknown. The CDR3 runs to 14 residues. Between the trimmed V and J ends, which lost 5 bases and 6 bases, there was a span of 13 bases. Germline CDR1 is SGHTA and CDR2 is FQGNSA. The TCR comes from a young woman in good health. The specimen sequenced was naive CD4+ T cells from blood. The rearrangement uses TRBV7-2 and TRBJ2-2, with D hard to call. CDR3 nucleotide sequence: TGTGCCAGCAGCCCCCCCGGACGGGCCGGGGAGCTGTTTTTT. Residues: CASSPPGRAGELFF.